This T cell receptor (beta chain) emerged from a study of T-cell memory formation after mild COVID-19. In its sample, this clonotype was seen many times. Using its own MiXCR run on the 5' RACE reads, TCRdb lists one record per CDR3 protein. The table lists about 140,000 distinct CDR3 sequences, 6% to 7% of them singletons. This CDR3 has 14 amino acids. Germline V gives CDR1 LGHDT, CDR2 YNNKEL (reference sequence). V dropped 6 bases and J dropped 1; count of bases not matched to a gene: 5. The chain employs TRBV3-1 and TRBJ1-1, with 7 bases lining up with TRBD1. The receptor was isolated from an adult woman who had mild COVID-19 (a few samples of this study predate the infection). Cell type and time point are not known. Sequenced sample: PBMCs or a T cell subset sorted from them (not recorded which). The DNA for the CDR3 is TGTGCCAGCAGTCCCAGGGGGGGGAACACTGAAGCTTTCTTT. Residues: CASSPRGGNTEAFF.